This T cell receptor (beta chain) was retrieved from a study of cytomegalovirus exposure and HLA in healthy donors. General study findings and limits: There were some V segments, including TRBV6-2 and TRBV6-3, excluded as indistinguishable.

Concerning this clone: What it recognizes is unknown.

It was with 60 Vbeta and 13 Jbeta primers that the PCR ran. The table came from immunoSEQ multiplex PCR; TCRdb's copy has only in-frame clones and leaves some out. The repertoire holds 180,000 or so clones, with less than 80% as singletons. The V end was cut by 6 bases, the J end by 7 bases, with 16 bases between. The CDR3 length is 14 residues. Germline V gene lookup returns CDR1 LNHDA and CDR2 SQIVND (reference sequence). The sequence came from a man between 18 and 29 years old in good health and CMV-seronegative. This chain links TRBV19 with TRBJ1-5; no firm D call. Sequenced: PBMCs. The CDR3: CASRKGSEYQPQHF. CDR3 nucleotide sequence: TGTGCCAGTAGAAAAGGGAGCGAGTACCAGCCCCAGCATTTT.